This T cell receptor (beta chain) originates from a study of CD8 T cells in acute hepatitis C reinfection. Generated by immunoSEQ multiplex PCR, the TCRdb table keeps only in-frame clones and is missing some. The table has just over 350 clones, 72% seen once; the top ten hold 12%. Time point: at least 347 days after estimated infection, following spontaneous clearance. No in vitro expansion preceded sequencing of these hepatitis C virus-specific cells, which were studied ex vivo. Donors were people who inject drugs, followed every 3 months. This material consisted of HCV NS3-1073 tetramer-sorted CD8+ T cells from PBMCs, taken at follow-up. This sequence was found in a man between 40 and 49 years old who spontaneously cleared hepatitis C infection.

The CDR3 spells CASSQEPTGLGEQYF. The CDR3, as DNA: TGCGCCAGCAGCCAAGAGCCGACAGGGCTTGGCGAGCAGTACTTC. The genes are TRBV4-3 and TRBJ2-7; 7 bases line up with TRBD1. CDR1 and CDR2 (germline): LGHNA, YSLEER. The CDR3 extends over 15 amino acids. V gave up 0 bases and J gave up 6 bases; unmatched junction bases: 8.